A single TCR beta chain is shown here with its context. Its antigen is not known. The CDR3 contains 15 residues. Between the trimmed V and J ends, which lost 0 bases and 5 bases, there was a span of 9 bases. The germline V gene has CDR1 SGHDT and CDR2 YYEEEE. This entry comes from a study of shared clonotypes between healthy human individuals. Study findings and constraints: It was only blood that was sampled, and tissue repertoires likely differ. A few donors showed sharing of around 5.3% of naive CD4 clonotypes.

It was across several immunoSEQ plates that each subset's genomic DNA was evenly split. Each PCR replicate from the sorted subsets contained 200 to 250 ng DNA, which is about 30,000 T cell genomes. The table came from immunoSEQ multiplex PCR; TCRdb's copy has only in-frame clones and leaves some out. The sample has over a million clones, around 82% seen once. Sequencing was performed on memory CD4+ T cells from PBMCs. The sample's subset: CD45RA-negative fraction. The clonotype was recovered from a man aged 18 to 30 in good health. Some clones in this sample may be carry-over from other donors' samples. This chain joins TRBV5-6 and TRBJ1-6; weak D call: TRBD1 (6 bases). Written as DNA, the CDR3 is TGTGCCAGCAGCTTGGCTACAGGGAATAATTCACCCCTCCACTTT. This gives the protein CASSLATGNNSPLHF. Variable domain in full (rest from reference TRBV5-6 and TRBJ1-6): DAGVTQSPTHLIKTRGQQVTLRCSPKSGHDTVSWYQQALGQGPQFIFQYYEEEERQRGNFPDRFSGHQFPNYSSELNVNALLLGDSALYLCASSLATGNNSPLHFGNGTRLTVT.